These T cell receptor beta chains were read from a single sample in a study of T cells in Graves' hyperthyroidism and ophthalmopathy. TCRdb recomputed calls from the multiplex PCR reads with MiXCR, one row per CDR3 protein. The sample yields nearly 750,000 distinct CDR3 sequences, 30% to 40% seen once. Material: blood. These receptors came from a middle-aged woman with Graves' hyperthyroidism. Each CDR3 is given with its conserved first and last residue. D genes are given only for firm matches.

d_call,v_call,cdr3_aa
-,TRBV11-2,CASSPVQGRAIYEQYF
TRBD2,TRBV7-9,CASSPPGLKLYEQYF
TRBD1,TRBV7-6,CASSYTGVGNTGELFF
-,TRBV7-2,CASSLEPEAGELFF
TRBD1,TRBV28,CASWHDRVDTEAFF
TRBD1,TRBV24-1,CATSDPGQGTYEQYF
TRBD1,TRBV10-3,CAIRGQGSPLSGNTIYF
-,TRBV12-3/TRBV12-4,CASSLAVAGNTIYF
-,TRBV12-3/TRBV12-4,CASSLVRWRGYTF
-,TRBV7-2,CASSPENTYEQYF
TRBD1,TRBV10-3,CAIGTADMNTEAFF
-,TRBV29-1,CGVAGQQETQFF
-,TRBV19,CASSWAGNTEAFF
-,TRBV3-1,CASSQVSVGYGYTF
TRBD2,TRBV10-1,CASSEGLAGQFGEQYF
TRBD1,TRBV6-5,CASSQGSTGADTEAFF
-,TRBV7-9,CASSSFGNTIYF
-,TRBV5-1,CASSLEGQDYGYTF
-,TRBV7-7,CASSLVGAGYQPQHF
-,TRBV7-9,CASTRGRTNTEAFF
-,TRBV10-3,CAISSGQEGELFF
-,TRBV7-7,CASSPVLGGDTGELFF
-,TRBV3-1,CASSQGGGAGHGYTF
TRBD1,TRBV20-1,CSAGTGYGYTF
TRBD2,TRBV10-3,CASRNHRASGYPYEQYF
TRBD1,TRBV15,CATSRSGGMNTEAFF
TRBD2,TRBV10-1,CASRDLAGSYEQYF